This T cell receptor beta chain emerged from a study of cytomegalovirus exposure and HLA in healthy donors. CDR3 length: 15 residues. In germline, CDR1 is LNHDA, CDR2 SQIVND (reference sequence). V was pared by 6 bases and J by 4 bases, with 9 bases of the junction left unmatched. Both 60 Vbeta primers and 13 Jbeta primers went into the PCR. TCRdb's table, derived via immunoSEQ multiplex PCR, lists solely in-frame clones and lacks some. The sample lists some 160,000 clones, 80% occurring once. What was sequenced was PBMCs. V gene TRBV19 combines with J gene TRBJ2-7; 10 bases are a match to TRBD1. This clonotype was obtained from a man aged 35-49 years in good health and CMV-seronegative. CDR3 DNA sequence: TGTGCCAGTAGGCTCAGGGGACAGGGGCTTTACGAGCAGTACTTC. Its translation is CASRLRGQGLYEQYF.